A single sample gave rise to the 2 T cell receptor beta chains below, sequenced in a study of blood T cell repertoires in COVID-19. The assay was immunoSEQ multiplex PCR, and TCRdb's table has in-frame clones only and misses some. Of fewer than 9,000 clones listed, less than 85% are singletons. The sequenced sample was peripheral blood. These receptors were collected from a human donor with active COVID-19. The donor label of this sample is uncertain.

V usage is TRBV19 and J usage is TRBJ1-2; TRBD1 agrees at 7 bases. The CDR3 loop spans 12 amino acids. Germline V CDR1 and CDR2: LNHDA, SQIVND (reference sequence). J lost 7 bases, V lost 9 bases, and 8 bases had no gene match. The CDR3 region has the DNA TGTGCCAGAACAGGGGATCTAGGTGGCTACACCTTC. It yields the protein CARTGDLGGYTF.

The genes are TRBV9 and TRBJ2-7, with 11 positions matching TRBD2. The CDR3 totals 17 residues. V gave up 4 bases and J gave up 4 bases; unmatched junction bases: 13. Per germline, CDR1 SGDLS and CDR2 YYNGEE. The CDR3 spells CASSPLTPGTSGYEQYF. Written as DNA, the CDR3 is TGTGCCAGCAGCCCTCTGACCCCCGGGACTAGCGGATACGAGCAGTACTTC. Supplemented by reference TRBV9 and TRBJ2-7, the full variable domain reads DSGVTQTPKHLITATGQRVTLRCSPRSGDLSVYWYQQSLDQGLQFLIQYYNGEERAKGNILERFSAQQFPDLHSELNLSSLELGDSALYFCASSPLTPGTSGYEQYFGPGTRLTVT.